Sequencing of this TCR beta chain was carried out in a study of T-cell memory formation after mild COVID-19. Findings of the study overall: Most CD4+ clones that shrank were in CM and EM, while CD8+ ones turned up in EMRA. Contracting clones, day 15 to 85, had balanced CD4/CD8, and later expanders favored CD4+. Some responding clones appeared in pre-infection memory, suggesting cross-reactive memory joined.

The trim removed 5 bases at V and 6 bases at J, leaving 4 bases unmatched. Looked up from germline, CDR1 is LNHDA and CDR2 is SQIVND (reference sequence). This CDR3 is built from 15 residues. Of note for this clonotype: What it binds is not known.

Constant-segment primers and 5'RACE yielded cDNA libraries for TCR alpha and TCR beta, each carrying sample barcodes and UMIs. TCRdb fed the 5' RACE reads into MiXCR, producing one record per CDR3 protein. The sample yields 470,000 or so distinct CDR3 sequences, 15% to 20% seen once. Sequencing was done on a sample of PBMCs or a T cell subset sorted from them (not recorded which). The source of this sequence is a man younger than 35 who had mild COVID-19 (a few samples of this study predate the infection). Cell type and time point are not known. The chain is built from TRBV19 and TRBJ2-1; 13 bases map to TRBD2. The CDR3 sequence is CASSAGTSGVNEQFF. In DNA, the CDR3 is TGTGCCAGTAGTGCTGGGACTAGCGGGGTCAATGAGCAGTTCTTC.